The 8 T cell receptor beta chains below all came from one sample that was sequenced in a study of blood T cells in healthy people across ages. A J-beta primer mix and a sample-barcoded 5' primer were used in a second PCR of about 7 to 12 cycles. TCRdb re-called the 5' RACE reads with MiXCR, one entry per CDR3 protein. In the table there are fewer than 800,000 distinct CDR3 sequences, less than 40% of which are singletons. Sequencing used blood. These receptors were taken from a woman older than 75 in good health.

Worth noting for this clonotype: Just one base apart from a much larger clone, this may be a read error. V usage is TRBV3-1 and J usage is TRBJ1-5, with no clear D. The germline V and J ends were trimmed by 3 bases and 4 bases, with 13 bases remaining between them. The CDR3 sequence is 15 residues long. The germline CDR1 and CDR2 sequences are LGHDT and YNNKEL (reference sequence). In DNA form, the CDR3 reads TGTGCCAGCAGCCAGGGCGGGAGCACTAATCAGCCCCAGCATTTT. Translated: CASSQGGSTNQPQHF.

This clonotype was detected many times. V gene TRBV7-2 combines with J gene TRBJ2-5; no firm D call. This CDR3 has 15 amino acids. The germline V gene encodes CDR1 SGHTA and CDR2 FQGNSA. Trimming cost V 5 bases and J 3 bases, with 16 bases left between them. The DNA for the CDR3 is TGTGCCAGCAGCGGGAACTTTGACCCTGAAGAGACCCAGTACTTC. The encoded protein is CASSGNFDPEETQYF.

This clonotype showed up many times. The CDR3 coding sequence is TGTGCCAGCAGCTCACAGGGGTACCAAGAGACCCAGTACTTC. Amino acid sequence: CASSSQGYQETQYF. This chain connects TRBV7-3 to TRBJ2-5, with TRBD1 matching over 7 bases. V gave up 4 bases and J gave up 0 bases; unmatched junction bases: 2. The CDR3 is 14 amino acids. Germline V CDR1 and CDR2: SGHTA, FQGTGA.

In its sample, this clonotype was seen many times. This chain connects TRBV7-6 to TRBJ2-3, with TRBD1 matching 7 bases. The junction had 8 bases not matched to a gene; V was cut back by 5 bases and J by 3 bases. The CDR3 is 15 amino acids. The germline V gene has CDR1 SGHVS and CDR2 FNYEAQ. CDR3 sequence: CASSPNRQGTDTQYF. The CDR3 region has the DNA TGTGCCAGCAGCCCAAATCGACAGGGAACAGATACGCAGTATTTT.

This clonotype occurred many times. V and J are TRBV3-1 and TRBJ2-7, with 9 bases identical to TRBD1. The germline CDR1 and CDR2 sequences are LGHDT and YNNKEL (reference sequence). Trimming cost V 3 bases and J 0 bases; bases outside gene matches: 3. This CDR3 contains 15 residues. The CDR3 sequence is CASSHRDRASYEQYF. DNA of the CDR3: TGTGCCAGCAGCCATCGGGACAGGGCCTCCTACGAGCAGTACTTC.

This clonotype was found many times. The chain uses TRBV29-1 and TRBJ2-3; D possibly corresponds to TRBD1 (5 bases). The CDR3 covers 14 residues. The V gene's germline CDR1 is SQVTM and CDR2 ANQGSEA. V lost 1 base and J 5 bases, leaving 13 bases between the germline ends. In DNA, the CDR3 is TGCAGCGTTGAAGGTTTAGGGGTCCAAGATACGCAGTATTTT. This sequence encodes CSVEGLGVQDTQYF.

This clonotype was recorded only once. V and J are TRBV6-4 and TRBJ2-3, with 8 bases aligning to TRBD1. Trimming at V came to 3 bases and at J to 2 bases, leaving 13 bases not matched to a gene. Germline loops: CDR1 MRHNA, CDR2 SNTAGT. The CDR3 is 18 amino acids. CDR3 nucleotides: TGTGCCAGCAGTGATCTAAACGGACAGGGAGGTCCCACAGATACGCAGTATTTT. It yields the protein CASSDLNGQGGPTDTQYF.

This clonotype was observed a handful of times. The chain's CDR3 is CASSMRRDSLNGYTF. The CDR3 coding sequence is TGTGCCAGCAGTATGAGGAGGGACAGCCTCAATGGCTACACCTTC. The rearrangement uses TRBV28 and TRBJ1-2; TRBD1 agrees at 7 bases. The CDR3 covers 15 residues. V shed 5 bases, J shed 6 bases, and the junction held 12 bases outside the gene matches. Germline CDR1 reads MDHEN; CDR2 reads SYDVKM.